This T cell receptor (beta chain) came from a study of CD8 T cells in ankylosing spondylitis (dated by TCRdb to the late 2010s). Background for the entire study: T cell receptor beta repertoires were profiled in healthy donors and ankylosing spondylitis patients so that disease-linked TCR variants could be found. The whole study cohort included roughly 110 healthy donors and 25 ankylosing spondylitis patients. Peripheral blood samples were taken, and synovial fluid was additionally collected from ankylosing spondylitis patients. The research as a whole found: Significant enrichment of the disease-linked clones was reported in matched synovial fluid samples from ankylosing spondylitis patients. A CD8+ phenotype was shown by the disease-linked clones, which were found at relatively low frequencies in peripheral blood. A TCR beta motif of 8 or 9 highly homologous amino acid variants appeared characteristic of blood from ankylosing spondylitis patients. Some motif variants had previously been reported in the synovial fluid and blood of reactive arthritis patients, which suggests shared mechanisms of disease initiation.

A word on this clonotype: Which antigen it targets is not known. No clone much larger than this one lies a single base away; base qualities are absent.

TCRdb shows the sequencer as Illumina HiSeq 2500. TCR beta libraries were prepared by quantitative 5'-RACE with molecular barcodes. In the paper's pipeline: A new computational method, built on a probabilistic model of VDJ rearrangement, was used to identify disease-linked TCR variants. TCRdb reworked the public reads: Q25 trimming with fastp, MiXCR clone assembly, productive beta chains retained. Rows with a matching CDR3 protein are joined into one entry that keeps the most common DNA and genes. The V and J calls were determined by TCRdb, not by the authors. Here the sample has some 250,000 distinct CDR3 sequences; around 25% occur a single time. The ten largest clonotypes hold around 0.58% of the sample. From its cysteine to its phenylalanine, the CDR3 spans 15 amino acids. Only the CDR3 region is kept as DNA, spanning 45 bases read in frame from base 1. V and J lose 4 bases and 1 base, and a span of 14 bases separates them. CDR1 and CDR2 are read off the germline V gene as SGHRS and YFSETQ.

The sequenced sample consisted of blood, either unsorted or a sorted T cell fraction (not recorded which). Rearrangement joined TRBV5-1 to TRBJ1-1; the D region possibly corresponds to TRBD1 (5 bases align). The clonotype comes from a male donor with ankylosing spondylitis or in good health (not recorded which). At the DNA level, the sequence is TGCGCCAGCAGCCCAGGGTGGGCAGGGAACACTGAAGCTTTCTTT. The resulting protein is CASSPGWAGNTEAFF.